The next 5 T cell receptor beta chains were all read from a single sample in a study of blood T cells in healthy people across ages. A second PCR of about 7 to 12 cycles used a sample-barcoded 5' primer and a J-beta primer mix. TCRdb analysed the 5' RACE reads with MiXCR anew, one entry per CDR3 protein. The sample yields 800,000 to 950,000 distinct CDR3 sequences, roughly 40% seen once. Specimen: blood. These receptors were taken from a man between 18 and 29 years old in good health.

This clonotype was recorded once. A much larger clone lies a single base off, so this may be a read error. The V call is TRBV15, the J call TRBJ2-5, with D maybe TRBD2 (5 bases). CDR3 size: 14 residues. From germline, CDR1 is LNHNV and CDR2 YYDKDF (reference sequence). V was pared by 1 base and J by 11 bases, with 17 bases between. The CDR3 loop reads CATSRGVTGNEQYF. The DNA for the CDR3 is TGTGCCACCAGCAGAGGGGTCACGGGGAATGAGCAGTACTTC. Full variable domain (outside the CDR3, taken from reference TRBV15 and TRBJ2-5): DAMVIQNPRYQVTQFGKPVTLSCSQTLNHNVMYWYQQKSSQAPKLLFHYYDKDFNNEADTPDNFQSRRPNTSFCFLDIRSPGLGDTAMYLCATSRGVTGNEQYFGPGTRLLVL.

The V call is TRBV10-3, the J call TRBJ2-3; 10 bases are shared with TRBD1. Germline CDR1 and CDR2: ENHRY and SYGVKD. This CDR3 has 15 amino acids. V trimming: 10 bases; J trimming: 2 bases; junction bases outside the gene matches: 9. The CDR3 loop reads CASQLGQGNTDTQYF. CDR3 bases: TGTGCCAGCCAATTGGGACAGGGGAACACAGATACGCAGTATTTT.

The chain is built from TRBV6-4 and TRBJ1-5; tentatively, D is TRBD1 (5 bases). CDR1 is MRHNA, CDR2 SNTAGT, per germline. V was clipped by 0 bases and J by 1 base, with 13 bases between them. CDR3 length: 17 amino acids. The CDR3 DNA sequence: TGTGCCAGCAGTGACTCTCAGGGAAGATGGAGCAATCAGCCCCAGCATTTT. It is translated as CASSDSQGRWSNQPQHF.

In regard to this clonotype: A much larger clone lies one base from this, so it may be a read error. The chain joins TRBV9 to TRBJ2-5; a possible D gene is TRBD1 (6 bases). This CDR3 is 15 amino acids long. Trimming stripped 0 bases from V and 11 bases from J, with 20 bases between. In germline, CDR1 is SGDLS, CDR2 YYNGEE. This CDR3 is CASSVAGAINNEQYF. In DNA, the CDR3 is TGTGCCAGCAGCGTAGCAGGGGCGATAAACAATGAGCAGTACTTC.

Comment on this clonotype: This may be a read error, as it is one base from a much larger clone. V usage is TRBV4-2 and J usage is TRBJ1-1; D unclear. The CDR3 is 11 residues long. Germline V CDR1 and CDR2: LGHNA, YNFKEQ. V was shortened by 6 bases and J by 3 bases, with 5 bases between the two germline ends. As DNA, the CDR3 is TGTGCCAGCAGGGTGGACACTGAAGCTTTCTTT. Protein: CASRVDTEAFF.